These 26 T cell receptor beta chains came from one sample sequenced in a study of breast tumors, draining lymph nodes, adjacent tissues. TCRdb re-derived calls from the multiplex PCR reads in MiXCR, one entry per CDR3 protein. The sample shows about 230,000 distinct CDR3 sequences, about 30% of them seen only once. Breast cancer patients provided tissue from their axillary draining lymph nodes. Sequenced: axillary lymph node tissue. The source is a female donor with breast cancer. Some clones in this sample may be carry-over from other donors' samples.

This clonotype was counted a few times. The genes are TRBV6-4 and TRBJ1-2; the D is unclear. The length of the CDR3 is 9 residues. V lost 3 bases to trimming and J lost 14 bases, with 7 bases between them. The V gene's germline CDR1 is MRHNA and CDR2 SNTAGT. In DNA, the CDR3 is TGTGCCAGCAGTGAACCTGGGACCTTC. The encoded protein is CASSEPGTF.

Regarding this clonotype: Germline and junction disagree at one end, which may indicate a read error. This sequence joins TRBV7-7 and TRBJ1-4; D possibly corresponds to TRBD1 (5 bases). The CDR3 loop spans 15 amino acids. Germline V CDR1 and CDR2: SSHAT, FNYEAQ (reference sequence). The CDR3 reads CASSHYHGGTEKLFF. CDR3 coding DNA: TGTGCTAGCAGCCACTACCATGGGGGTACGGAAAAACTGTTTTTT. Together with reference TRBV7-7 and TRBJ1-4, the CDR3 gives the full variable domain: GAGVSQSPRYKVTKRGQDVTLRCDPISSHATLYWYQQALGQGPEFLTYFNYEAQPDKSGLPSDRFSAERPEGSISTLTIQRTEQRDSAMYRCASSHYHGGTEKLFFGSGTQLSVL.

In its sample, this clonotype was seen many times. A read error is possible here, since a much larger clone lies one base away. The chain combines TRBV7-9 with TRBJ2-6; 8 nucleotides align to TRBD1. Per the germline V gene, CDR1 is SEHNR and CDR2 is FQNEAQ (reference sequence). The CDR3 has 21 amino acids. V gave up 1 base and J gave up 2 bases; unmatched junction bases: 16. CDR3 sequence: CASSLGLGGQGGPPGANVLTF. CDR3 in DNA: TGTGCCAGCAGCTTAGGCCTAGGCGGACAGGGAGGTCCCCCTGGGGCCAACGTCCTGACTTTC.

The count of this clonotype is one. The chain is built from TRBV7-2 and TRBJ2-5, with 15 bases aligning to TRBD2. Losses at the gene ends were 6 bases for V and 0 bases for J; bases not matched to a gene: 14. Germline assignment: CDR1 SGHTA and CDR2 FQGNSA. There are 20 residues in the CDR3. CDR3 bases: TGTGCCAGCAGGTGGACTAGCGGGAGGGCCTACGAGCAGTACCAAGAGACCCAGTACTTC. The encoded protein is CASRWTSGRAYEQYQETQYF.

The V gene is TRBV20-1, the J gene TRBJ2-7, with 7 bases fitting TRBD2. After removal of 3 bases from V and 4 bases from J, the junction contained 6 bases not matched to a gene. Germline values: CDR1 DFQATT, CDR2 SNEGSKA (reference sequence). The CDR3 contains 13 residues. CDR3 protein: CSARSGGRYEQYF. The CDR3, as DNA: TGCAGTGCTAGGTCGGGGGGACGATACGAGCAGTACTTC.

V gene TRBV2 combines with J gene TRBJ2-5; 7 bases map to TRBD2. Germline V gives CDR1 SNHLY, CDR2 FYNNEI. The CDR3 is made up of 17 amino acids. Trimming at V came to 5 bases and at J to 3 bases, leaving 15 bases not matched to a gene. CDR3 protein: CASSPTSVVEEKETQYF. DNA for the CDR3: TGTGCCAGCAGTCCCACTAGCGTTGTGGAGGAAAAAGAGACCCAGTACTTC.

This clonotype was seen at least ten times. The gene calls are TRBV12-3 or TRBV12-4 and TRBJ2-1; no reliable D call. V lost 5 bases to trimming and J lost 11 bases, with 16 bases between them. CDR3 length: 13 amino acids. CDR3 sequence (DNA): TGTGCCAGCAGTCCATCGGACGGAATCAAGCAGTTCTTC. Residues: CASSPSDGIKQFF.

A single count supports this clonotype. This chain links TRBV12-5 with TRBJ1-3, with 7 bases lining up with TRBD1. This CDR3 comprises 17 residues. Trimming cost V 6 bases and J 0 bases; bases outside gene matches: 11. Germline V gene data show CDR1 as LGHNT and CDR2 as FRNRAP. The CDR3 region has the DNA TGTGCTAGTGGCAGGGGGTTCAGGGCTCGCTCTGGAAACACCATATATTTT. It codes for CASGRGFRARSGNTIYF.

This clonotype showed up just a few times. This rearrangement joins TRBV6-2 or TRBV6-3 to TRBJ2-7; 15 bases line up with TRBD2. Germline V gene data show CDR1 as MNHEY and CDR2 as SVGEGT. Unmatched junction bases numbered 7, after V lost 5 bases and J lost 2 bases. This CDR3 comprises 17 residues. The CDR3 reads CASSLRTSGRDTYEQYF. DNA of the CDR3: TGTGCCAGCAGTCTTCGGACTAGCGGGAGGGACACCTACGAGCAGTACTTC.

This clonotype was counted ten times or more. The V and J genes are TRBV20-1 and TRBJ2-1; 9 bases line up with TRBD2. Germline V CDR1 and CDR2: DFQATT, SNEGSKA (reference sequence). V lost 3 bases and J lost 7; bases outside the gene matches: 7. The CDR3 sequence is 14 residues long. The CDR3 spells CSARSGRSRNEQFF. For the CDR3, the DNA is TGCAGTGCTAGGAGCGGGAGGTCTCGAAATGAGCAGTTCTTC.

This clonotype has at least ten counts. The chain employs TRBV5-1 and TRBJ1-2; tentative D call: TRBD1 (5 bases). CDR3 length: 13 amino acids. V shed 1 base and J shed 3 bases, with 7 bases lying between them. CDR1 is SGHRS, CDR2 YFSETQ, per germline. CDR3 bases: TGCGCCAGCAGCTTGCAGGGTGACTATGGCTACACCTTC. This sequence encodes CASSLQGDYGYTF.

The table lists this clonotype with many counts. V and J are TRBV2 and TRBJ2-7; D not certain. Germline-derived CDR1 and CDR2 are SNHLY and FYNNEI. The CDR3 has 12 residues. Trimming removed 2 bases at V and 4 bases at J, with 6 bases between. The CDR3 DNA is TGTGCCAGCAGTGAATTCGAGTACGAGCAGTACTTC. It yields the protein CASSEFEYEQYF.

About this clonotype itself: A much larger clone lies a single base off, so this may be a read error. The chain couples TRBV9 to TRBJ2-5, with D unclear. CDR3 length: 14 amino acids. In germline, CDR1 is SGDLS, CDR2 YYNGEE. The CDR3 region has the DNA TGTGCCAGCAGCGTAAGTGGGGTAAAAGAGACCCAGTCCTTC. It translates to CASSVSGVKETQSF.

This clonotype turned up a few times. The gene calls are TRBV7-9 and TRBJ1-1, with D possibly matching TRBD1 (5 bases). The ends were cut back, 0 bases at V and 10 bases at J, with 18 bases in the middle. Germline V CDR1 and CDR2: SEHNR, FQNEAQ (reference sequence). The CDR3 is 15 residues long. The CDR3 reads CASSLAGAGAGGAFF. CDR3 sequence (DNA): TGTGCCAGCAGCTTAGCAGGTGCCGGGGCAGGCGGAGCTTTCTTT.

Only a few counts were recorded for this clonotype. The CDR3 nucleotides are TGTGCCAGTAGTATACCAGGGTTGGGGGCTTTCTTT. Its translation is CASSIPGLGAFF. This sequence joins TRBV19 and TRBJ1-1, with D possibly being TRBD1 (5 bases). V dropped 2 bases and J dropped 11 bases, with 12 bases sitting between them. The germline CDR1 and CDR2 sequences are LNHDA and SQIVND (reference sequence). The CDR3 has 12 residues.

In the case of this clonotype: Possible read error: a much larger clone is one base away. This chain connects TRBV4-2 to TRBJ2-1; 7 nucleotides line up with TRBD2. The CDR3 extends over 16 amino acids. CDR1 is LGHNA, CDR2 YNFKEQ, per germline. Here the CDR3 DNA reads TGTGCCAGCAGCCCCGGGACGGGGGGTGTATACAATGAGCGGTTCTTC. Residues: CASSPGTGGVYNERFF.

The chain is built from TRBV2 and TRBJ1-5; D is ambiguous. Trimming pared 6 bases from V and 11 bases from J, leaving 11 bases between. Germline V gives CDR1 SNHLY, CDR2 FYNNEI. This CDR3 spans 11 amino acids. The DNA for the CDR3 is TGTGCCAGCAGCGCCAAGAAGACCCAGCATTTT. Translating gives CASSAKKTQHF.

This clonotype was recorded many times. J is TRBJ2-1 and V is TRBV19, with 10 bases aligning to TRBD2. The germline V gene encodes CDR1 LNHDA and CDR2 SQIVND (reference sequence). The V and J ends lost 4 bases and 7 bases, in that order; junction bases with no gene match: 10. CDR3 size: 16 residues. The CDR3 here is CASSRGSGRAFNEQFF. The DNA for the CDR3 is TGTGCCAGTAGTAGGGGAAGCGGGAGGGCCTTTAATGAGCAGTTCTTC.

Comment on this clonotype: This CDR3 fails to terminate in the conserved phenylalanine or tryptophan, so it likely reflects a read error. This chain uses TRBV24-1 with TRBJ2-1; 12 bases are a match to TRBD2. The CDR3 spans 20 residues. CDR1 is KGHDR and CDR2 is SFDVKD in the germline V gene. J lost 0 bases, V lost 4 bases, and 12 bases had no gene match. The CDR3 is CATSEAALAGGRSSYNEQFL. The CDR3 DNA is TGTGCCACCAGTGAGGCTGCACTAGCGGGGGGACGGAGCTCCTACAATGAGCAGTTCCTC.

The chain uses TRBV5-1 and TRBJ2-6, with D hard to call. V lost 0 bases and J lost 3, with 4 bases in between. The CDR3 length is 14 residues. CDR1 is SGHRS, CDR2 YFSETQ, per germline. The CDR3 region is CASSLGVGANVLTF. DNA of the CDR3: TGCGCCAGCAGCTTGGGGGTTGGGGCCAACGTCCTGACTTTC.

The chain carries TRBV6-2 or TRBV6-3 and TRBJ1-5; no clear D gene. Trimming removed 5 bases from V and 2 bases from J, with 22 bases in between. The CDR3 contains 18 residues. Germline V gives CDR1 MNHEY, CDR2 SVGEGT. The CDR3 nucleotides are TGTGCCAGCAGTCCGAATCGTGGACGCTCTTATGGCAATCAGCCCCAGCATTTT. As protein: CASSPNRGRSYGNQPQHF.

This clonotype has at least ten counts. The chain recombines TRBV10-3 with TRBJ2-7, with no clear D. Trimming took 3 bases from V and 1 from J, leaving 7 bases between them. CDR1 and CDR2 from the germline V gene are ENHRY and SYGVKD. The CDR3 spans 13 residues. As DNA, the CDR3 is TGTGCCATCAGTGATGAGAATTCCTACGAGCAGTACTTC. Translated, it gives CAISDENSYEQYF.

This clonotype has ten or more counts. This chain connects TRBV5-1 to TRBJ2-1, with D maybe TRBD2 (5 bases). CDR3 length: 17 residues. The germline V gene encodes CDR1 SGHRS and CDR2 YFSETQ. The germline V and J ends were trimmed by 0 bases and 7 bases, with 20 bases remaining between them. DNA for the CDR3: TGCGCCAGCAGCTTGGGGGCCACATGGCGGGTGGAAAATGAGCAGTTCTTC. It is translated as CASSLGATWRVENEQFF.

The CDR3 bases are TGTGCCCAGACTAGGCTTGACACCGGGGAGCTGTTTTTT. Amino acid sequence: CAQTRLDTGELFF. This rearrangement joins TRBV24-1 to TRBJ2-2, with D possibly matching TRBD2 (6 bases). The CDR3 is 13 residues long. Looked up from germline, CDR1 is KGHDR and CDR2 is SFDVKD. The V and J ends lost 12 bases and 3 bases respectively, with 13 bases between them.

The chain links TRBV6-1 to TRBJ2-2; D is tentatively TRBD1 or TRBD2 (5 bases each). V lost 4 bases, J lost 8 bases, and 14 bases lay in between. The CDR3 is 14 amino acids. Germline V gene data show CDR1 as MNHNS and CDR2 as SASEGT. In nucleotides, the CDR3 is TGTGCCAGCAGTGGGGGACGAGTCTCTGGGGAGCTGTTTTTT. It yields the protein CASSGGRVSGELFF.

This clonotype was observed many times. The CDR3: CASSLAGGLDTQYF. CDR3 in DNA: TGCGCCAGCAGCTTGGCGGGGGGCTTAGATACGCAGTATTTT. V is TRBV5-1 and J is TRBJ2-3; the D gene is possibly TRBD2 (7 bases). The CDR3 runs to 14 residues. Deletions cut 0 bases from V and 5 bases from J, with 10 bases between. Germline V lookup: CDR1 SGHRS, CDR2 YFSETQ.